This TCR beta chain appears in the sequencing data of a study of T cell responses to AZD1222 COVID-19 vaccine. About the study: Second doses that came at about 4 or about 12 weeks were put together.

A remark on this clone: What it binds is not known.

Study observations and caveats: Just a handful of AZD1222 recipients tested seropositive at baseline. After the peak T cell response, and only then, were repertoires sampled.

V trimming: 3 bases; J trimming: 1 base; junction bases outside the gene matches: 4. CDR1 is LGHDT, CDR2 YNNKEL, per germline (reference sequence). The CDR3 length is 16 residues. The table came from immunoSEQ multiplex PCR; TCRdb's copy has only in-frame clones and leaves some out. The sample consists of around 85,000 clones, around 85% of them appearing once. The chain links TRBV3-1 (or the pseudogene TRBV3-2) to TRBJ1-2; 11 nucleotides agree with TRBD1. This clonotype was sampled from an adult in good health. The sample in question was peripheral blood, obtained on day 0 of AZD1222 vaccination. Written as DNA, the CDR3 is TGTGCCAGCAGCCAGATAGGGACAGGGGGTAACTATGGCTACACCTTC. Translating gives CASSQIGTGGNYGYTF.